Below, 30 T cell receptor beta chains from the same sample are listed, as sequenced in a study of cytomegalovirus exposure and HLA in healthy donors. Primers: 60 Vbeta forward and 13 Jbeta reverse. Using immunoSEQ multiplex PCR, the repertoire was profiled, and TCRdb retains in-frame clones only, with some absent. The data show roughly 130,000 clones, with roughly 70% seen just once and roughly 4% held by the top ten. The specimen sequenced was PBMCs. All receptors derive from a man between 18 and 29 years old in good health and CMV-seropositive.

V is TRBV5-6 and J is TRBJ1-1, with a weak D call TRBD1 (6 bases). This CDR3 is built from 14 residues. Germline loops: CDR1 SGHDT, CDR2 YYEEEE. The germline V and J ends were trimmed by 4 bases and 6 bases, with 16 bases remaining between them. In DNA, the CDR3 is TGTGCCAGCAGCGTACGACAGGAAGGGTCTGAAGCTTTCTTT. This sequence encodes CASSVRQEGSEAFF.

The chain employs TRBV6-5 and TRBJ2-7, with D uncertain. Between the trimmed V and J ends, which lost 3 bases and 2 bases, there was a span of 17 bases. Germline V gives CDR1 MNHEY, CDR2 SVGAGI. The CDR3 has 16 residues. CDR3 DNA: TGTGCCAGCAGTTATCGCTCGGGTTTAACTCCCTACGAGCAGTACTTC. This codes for CASSYRSGLTPYEQYF.

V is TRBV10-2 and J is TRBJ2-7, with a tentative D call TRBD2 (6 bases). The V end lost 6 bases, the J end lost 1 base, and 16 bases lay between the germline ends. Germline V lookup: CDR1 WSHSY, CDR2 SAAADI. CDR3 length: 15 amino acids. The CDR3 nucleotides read TGCGCCAGCAGGGGAGGCAGGTTACCTTCCTACGAGCAGTACTTC. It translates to CASRGGRLPSYEQYF.

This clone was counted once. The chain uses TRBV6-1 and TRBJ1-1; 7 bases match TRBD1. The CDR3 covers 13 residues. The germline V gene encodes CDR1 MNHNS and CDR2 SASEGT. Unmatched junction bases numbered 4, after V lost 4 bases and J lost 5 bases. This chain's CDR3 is CASSGQGRTEAFF. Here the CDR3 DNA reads TGTGCCAGCAGTGGACAGGGAAGGACTGAAGCTTTCTTT.

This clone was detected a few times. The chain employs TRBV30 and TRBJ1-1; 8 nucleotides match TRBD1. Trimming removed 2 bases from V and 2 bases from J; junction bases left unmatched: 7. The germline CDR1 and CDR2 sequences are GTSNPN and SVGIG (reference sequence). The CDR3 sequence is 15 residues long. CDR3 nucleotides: TGTGCCTGGAGTTTCCTTACAGGGGGTAACACTGAAGCTTTCTTT. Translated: CAWSFLTGGNTEAFF.

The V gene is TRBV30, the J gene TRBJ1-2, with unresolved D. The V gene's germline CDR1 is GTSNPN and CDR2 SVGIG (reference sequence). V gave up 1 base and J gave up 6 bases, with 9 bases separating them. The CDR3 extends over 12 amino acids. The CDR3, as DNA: TGTGCCTGGAGTGAAGGAGAAGATGGCTACACCTTC. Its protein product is CAWSEGEDGYTF.

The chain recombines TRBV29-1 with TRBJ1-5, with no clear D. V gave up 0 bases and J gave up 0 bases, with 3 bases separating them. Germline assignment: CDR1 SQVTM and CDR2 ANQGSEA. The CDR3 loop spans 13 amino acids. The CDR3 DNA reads TGCAGCGTTGAAGAACATAGCAATCAGCCCCAGCATTTT. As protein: CSVEEHSNQPQHF.

This CDR3 reads CAISELAGRAYEQYF. The CDR3, as DNA: TGTGCCATCAGCGAACTGGCAGGGAGGGCCTACGAGCAGTACTTC. The chain is built from TRBV10-3 and TRBJ2-7; 7 nucleotides match TRBD2. CDR3 size: 15 residues. The V gene's germline CDR1 is ENHRY and CDR2 SYGVKD. The J segment lost 2 bases and the V segment lost 6 bases, leaving 10 bases of the junction unmatched.

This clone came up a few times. This chain's CDR3 is CASSQADRAAPDTQYF. The CDR3, as DNA: TGTGCCAGCAGCCAAGCCGACAGGGCCGCCCCAGATACGCAGTATTTT. The chain couples TRBV4-2 to TRBJ2-3, with 7 bases aligning to TRBD1. The V gene's germline CDR1 is LGHNA and CDR2 YNFKEQ. The V and J ends lost 1 base and 4 bases, in that order; junction bases with no gene match: 8. The CDR3 is made up of 16 amino acids.

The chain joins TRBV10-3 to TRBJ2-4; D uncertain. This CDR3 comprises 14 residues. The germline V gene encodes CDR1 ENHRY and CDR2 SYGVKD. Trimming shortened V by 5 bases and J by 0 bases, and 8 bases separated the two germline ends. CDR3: CAISKELAKNIQYF. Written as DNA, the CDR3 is TGTGCCATCAGTAAAGAGCTAGCCAAAAACATTCAGTACTTC.

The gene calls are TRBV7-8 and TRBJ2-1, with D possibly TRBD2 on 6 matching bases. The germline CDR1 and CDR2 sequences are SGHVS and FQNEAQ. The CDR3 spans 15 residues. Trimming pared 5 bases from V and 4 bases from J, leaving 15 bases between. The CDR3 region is CASSEIAEGYNEQFF. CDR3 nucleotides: TGTGCCAGCAGCGAAATAGCGGAGGGGTACAATGAGCAGTTCTTC.

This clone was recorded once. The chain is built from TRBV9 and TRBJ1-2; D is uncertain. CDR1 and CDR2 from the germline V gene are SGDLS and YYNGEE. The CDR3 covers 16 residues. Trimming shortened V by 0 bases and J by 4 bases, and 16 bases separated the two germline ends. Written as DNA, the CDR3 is TGTGCCAGCAGCGTAGGGCCTCCGAACCCTCTCTATGGCTACACCTTC. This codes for CASSVGPPNPLYGYTF.

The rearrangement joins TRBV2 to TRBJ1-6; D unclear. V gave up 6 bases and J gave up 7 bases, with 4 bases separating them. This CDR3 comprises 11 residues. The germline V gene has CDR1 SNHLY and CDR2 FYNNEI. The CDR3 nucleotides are TGTGCCAGCAGCGGGAATTCACCCCTCCACTTT. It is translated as CASSGNSPLHF.

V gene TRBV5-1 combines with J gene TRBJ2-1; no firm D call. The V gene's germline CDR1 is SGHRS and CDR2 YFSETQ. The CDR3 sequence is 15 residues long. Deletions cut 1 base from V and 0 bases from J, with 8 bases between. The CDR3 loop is CASSLQRVSYNEQFF. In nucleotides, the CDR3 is TGCGCCAGCAGCTTGCAGCGCGTCTCCTACAATGAGCAGTTCTTC.

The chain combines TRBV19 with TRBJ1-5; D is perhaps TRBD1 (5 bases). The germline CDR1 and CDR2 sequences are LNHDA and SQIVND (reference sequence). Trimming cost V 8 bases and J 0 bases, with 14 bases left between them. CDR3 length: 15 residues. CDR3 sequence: CASLVAGSSNQPQHF. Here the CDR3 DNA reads TGTGCCAGTCTGGTGGCAGGGTCTAGCAATCAGCCCCAGCATTTT.

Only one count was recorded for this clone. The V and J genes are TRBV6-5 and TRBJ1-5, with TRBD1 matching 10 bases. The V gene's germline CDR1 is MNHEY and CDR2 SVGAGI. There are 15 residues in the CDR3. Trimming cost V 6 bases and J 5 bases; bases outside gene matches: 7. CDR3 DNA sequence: TGTGCCAGCAGCCGGGGACAGGGGAGTTATCAGCCCCAGCATTTT. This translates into CASSRGQGSYQPQHF.

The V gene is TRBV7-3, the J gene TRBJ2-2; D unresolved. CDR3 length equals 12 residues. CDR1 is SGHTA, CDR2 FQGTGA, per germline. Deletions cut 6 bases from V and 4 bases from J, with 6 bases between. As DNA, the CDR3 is TGTGCCAGCAGACCAGGCACCGGGGAGCTGTTTTTT. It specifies CASRPGTGELFF.

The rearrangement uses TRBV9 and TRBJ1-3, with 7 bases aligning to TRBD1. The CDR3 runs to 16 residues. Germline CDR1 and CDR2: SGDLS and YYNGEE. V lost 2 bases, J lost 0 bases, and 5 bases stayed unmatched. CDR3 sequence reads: CASSVRGSNSGNTIYF. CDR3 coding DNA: TGTGCCAGCAGCGTCAGGGGGTCCAACTCTGGAAACACCATATATTTT.

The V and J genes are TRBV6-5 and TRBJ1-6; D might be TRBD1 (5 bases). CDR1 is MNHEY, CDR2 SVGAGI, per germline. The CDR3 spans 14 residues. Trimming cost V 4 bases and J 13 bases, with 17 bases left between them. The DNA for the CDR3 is TGTGCCAGCAGTTTTCGGTCCTCCTCAGGGCCCCTCCACTTT. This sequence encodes CASSFRSSSGPLHF.

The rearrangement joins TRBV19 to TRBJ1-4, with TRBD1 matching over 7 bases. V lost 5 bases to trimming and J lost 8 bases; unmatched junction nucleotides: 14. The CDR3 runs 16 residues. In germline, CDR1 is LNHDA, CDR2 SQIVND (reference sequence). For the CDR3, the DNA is TGTGCCAGTAGTCTGGACTCAGGGGGACGTGAGGAAAAACTGTTTTTT. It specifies CASSLDSGGREEKLFF.

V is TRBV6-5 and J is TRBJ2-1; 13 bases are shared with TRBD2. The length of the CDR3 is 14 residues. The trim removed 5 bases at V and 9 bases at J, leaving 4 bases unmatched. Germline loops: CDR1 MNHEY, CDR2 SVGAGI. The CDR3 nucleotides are TGTGCCAGCAGTCCACTAGCGGGGGGGGGTGAGCAGTTCTTC. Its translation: CASSPLAGGGEQFF.

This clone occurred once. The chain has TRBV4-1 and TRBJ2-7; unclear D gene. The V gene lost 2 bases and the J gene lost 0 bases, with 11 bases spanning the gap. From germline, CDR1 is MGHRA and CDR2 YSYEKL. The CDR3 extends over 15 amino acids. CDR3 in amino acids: CASSQSLVSSYEQYF. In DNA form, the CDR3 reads TGCGCCAGCAGCCAATCCCTGGTCAGCTCCTACGAGCAGTACTTC.

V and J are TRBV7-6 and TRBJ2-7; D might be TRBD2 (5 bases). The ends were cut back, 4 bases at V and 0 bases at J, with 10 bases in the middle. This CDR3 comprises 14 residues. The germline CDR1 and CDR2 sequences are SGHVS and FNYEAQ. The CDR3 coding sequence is TGTGCCAGCAGCTCCTCGGACTCCTCCTACGAGCAGTACTTC. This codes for CASSSSDSSYEQYF.

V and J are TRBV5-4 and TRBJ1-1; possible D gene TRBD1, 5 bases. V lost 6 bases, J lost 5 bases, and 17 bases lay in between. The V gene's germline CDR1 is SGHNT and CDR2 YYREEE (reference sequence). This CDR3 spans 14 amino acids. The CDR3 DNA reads TGTGCCAGCACTCGTCGACAGACCCCTACTGAAGCTTTCTTT. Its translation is CASTRRQTPTEAFF. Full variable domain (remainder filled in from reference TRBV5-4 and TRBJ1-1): ETGVTQSPTHLIKTRGQQVTLRCSSQSGHNTVSWYQQALGQGPQFIFQYYREEENGRGNFPPRFSGLQFPNYSSELNVNALELDDSALYLCASTRRQTPTEAFFGQGTRLTVV.

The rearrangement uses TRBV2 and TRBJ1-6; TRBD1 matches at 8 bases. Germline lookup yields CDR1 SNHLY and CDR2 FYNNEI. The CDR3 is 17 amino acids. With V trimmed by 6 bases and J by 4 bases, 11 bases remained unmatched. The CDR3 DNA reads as TGTGCCAGCAGAACCATGTTCGGACAGGGTTATAATTCACCCCTCCACTTT. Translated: CASRTMFGQGYNSPLHF.

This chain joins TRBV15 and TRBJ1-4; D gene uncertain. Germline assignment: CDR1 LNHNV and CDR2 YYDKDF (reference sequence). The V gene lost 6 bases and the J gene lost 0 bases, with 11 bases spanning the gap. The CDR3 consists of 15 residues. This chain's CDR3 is CATRGRPATNEKLFF. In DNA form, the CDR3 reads TGTGCCACCAGGGGCAGGCCGGCAACTAATGAAAAACTGTTTTTT. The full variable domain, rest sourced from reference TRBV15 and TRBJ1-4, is DAMVIQNPRYQVTQFGKPVTLSCSQTLNHNVMYWYQQKSSQAPKLLFHYYDKDFNNEADTPDNFQSRRPNTSFCFLDIRSPGLGDTAMYLCATRGRPATNEKLFFGSGTQLSVL.

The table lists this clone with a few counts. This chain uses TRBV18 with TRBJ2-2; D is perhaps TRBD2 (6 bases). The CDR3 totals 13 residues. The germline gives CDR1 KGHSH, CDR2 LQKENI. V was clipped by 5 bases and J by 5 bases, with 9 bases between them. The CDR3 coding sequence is TGTGCCAGCTCATGGGAGGTGACCGGGGAGCTGTTTTTT. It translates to CASSWEVTGELFF.

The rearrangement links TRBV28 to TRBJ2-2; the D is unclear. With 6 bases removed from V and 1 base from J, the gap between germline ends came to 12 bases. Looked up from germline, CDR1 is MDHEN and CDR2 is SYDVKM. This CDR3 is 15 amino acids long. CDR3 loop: CASSLDIGNTGELFF. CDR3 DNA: TGTGCCAGCAGCCTTGACATAGGGAACACCGGGGAGCTGTTTTTT.

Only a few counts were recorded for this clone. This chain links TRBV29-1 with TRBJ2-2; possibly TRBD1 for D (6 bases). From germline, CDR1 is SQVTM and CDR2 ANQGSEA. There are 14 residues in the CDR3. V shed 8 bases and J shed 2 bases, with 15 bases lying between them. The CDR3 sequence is CSMSRGANTGELFF. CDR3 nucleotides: TGCAGCATGTCCAGGGGCGCTAACACCGGGGAGCTGTTTTTT.

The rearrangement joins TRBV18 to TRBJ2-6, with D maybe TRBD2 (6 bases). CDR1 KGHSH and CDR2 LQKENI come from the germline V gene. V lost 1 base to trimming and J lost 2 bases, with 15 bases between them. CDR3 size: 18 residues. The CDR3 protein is CASSPRPRELTGANVLTF. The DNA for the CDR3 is TGTGCCAGCTCACCACGACCACGGGAGTTAACTGGGGCCAACGTCCTGACTTTC.